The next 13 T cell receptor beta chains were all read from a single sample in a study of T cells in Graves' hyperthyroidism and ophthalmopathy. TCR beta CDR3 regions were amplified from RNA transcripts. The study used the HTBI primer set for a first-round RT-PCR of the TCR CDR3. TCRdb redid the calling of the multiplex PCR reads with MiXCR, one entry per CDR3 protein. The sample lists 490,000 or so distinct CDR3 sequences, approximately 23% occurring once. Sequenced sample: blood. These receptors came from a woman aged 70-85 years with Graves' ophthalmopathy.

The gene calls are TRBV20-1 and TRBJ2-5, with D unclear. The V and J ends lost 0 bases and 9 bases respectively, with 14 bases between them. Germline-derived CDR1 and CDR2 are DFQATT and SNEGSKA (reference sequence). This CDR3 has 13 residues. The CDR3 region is CSARDRKGLPQYF. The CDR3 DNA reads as TGCAGTGCTAGAGATCGCAAGGGTCTCCCCCAGTACTTC.

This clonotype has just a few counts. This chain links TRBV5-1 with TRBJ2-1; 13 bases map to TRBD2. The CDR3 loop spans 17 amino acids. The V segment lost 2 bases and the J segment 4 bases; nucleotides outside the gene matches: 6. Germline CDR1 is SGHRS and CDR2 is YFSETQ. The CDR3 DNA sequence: TGCGCCAGCAGCTTCCTGCCGGGACTAGCGGGGTACAATGAGCAGTTCTTC. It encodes CASSFLPGLAGYNEQFF.

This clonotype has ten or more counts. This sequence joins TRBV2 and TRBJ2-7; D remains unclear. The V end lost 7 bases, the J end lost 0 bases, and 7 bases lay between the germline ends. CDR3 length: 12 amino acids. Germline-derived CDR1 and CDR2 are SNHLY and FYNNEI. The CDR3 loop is CASKLDSYEQYF. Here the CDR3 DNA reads TGTGCCAGCAAACTCGACTCCTACGAGCAGTACTTC.

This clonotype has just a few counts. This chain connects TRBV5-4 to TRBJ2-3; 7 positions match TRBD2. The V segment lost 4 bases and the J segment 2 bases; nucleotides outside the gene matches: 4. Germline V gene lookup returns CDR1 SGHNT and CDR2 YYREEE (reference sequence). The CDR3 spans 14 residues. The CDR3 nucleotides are TGTGCCAGCAGCGCGGGACTATTCACAGATACGCAGTATTTT. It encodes CASSAGLFTDTQYF.

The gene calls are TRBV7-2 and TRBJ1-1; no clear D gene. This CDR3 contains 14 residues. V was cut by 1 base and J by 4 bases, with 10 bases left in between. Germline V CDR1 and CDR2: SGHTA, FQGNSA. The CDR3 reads CASSLESGITEAFF. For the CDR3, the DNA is TGTGCCAGCAGCTTAGAGTCGGGGATCACTGAAGCTTTCTTT. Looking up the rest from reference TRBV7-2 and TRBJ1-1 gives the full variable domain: GAGVSQSPSNKVTEKGKDVELRCDPISGHTALYWYRQSLGQGLEFLIYFQGNSAPDKSGLPSDRFSAERTGGSVSTLTIQRTQQEDSAVYLCASSLESGITEAFFGQGTRLTVV.

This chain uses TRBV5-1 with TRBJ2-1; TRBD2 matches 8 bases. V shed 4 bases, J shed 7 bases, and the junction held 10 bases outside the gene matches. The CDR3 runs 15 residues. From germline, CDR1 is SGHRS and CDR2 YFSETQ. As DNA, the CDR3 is TGCGCCAGCAGCCCCCGAGATAGCGGGACGAATGAGCAGTTCTTC. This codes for CASSPRDSGTNEQFF. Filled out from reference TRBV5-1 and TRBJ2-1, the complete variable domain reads KAGVTQTPRYLIKTRGQQVTLSCSPISGHRSVSWYQQTPGQGLQFLFEYFSETQRNKGNFPGRFSGRQFSNSRSEMNVSTLELGDSALYLCASSPRDSGTNEQFFGPGTRLTVL.

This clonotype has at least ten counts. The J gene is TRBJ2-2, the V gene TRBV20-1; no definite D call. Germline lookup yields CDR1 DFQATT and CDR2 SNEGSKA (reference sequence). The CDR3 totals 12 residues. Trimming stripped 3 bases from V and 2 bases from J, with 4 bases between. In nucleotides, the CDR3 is TGCAGTGCTAGCGAAAACACCGGGGAGCTGTTTTTT. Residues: CSASENTGELFF.

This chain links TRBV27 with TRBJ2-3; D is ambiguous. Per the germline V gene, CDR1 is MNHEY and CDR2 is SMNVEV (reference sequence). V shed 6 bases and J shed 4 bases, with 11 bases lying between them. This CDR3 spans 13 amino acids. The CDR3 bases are TGTGCCAGCAGGGAGATAGGCCCAGATACGCAGTATTTT. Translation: CASREIGPDTQYF.

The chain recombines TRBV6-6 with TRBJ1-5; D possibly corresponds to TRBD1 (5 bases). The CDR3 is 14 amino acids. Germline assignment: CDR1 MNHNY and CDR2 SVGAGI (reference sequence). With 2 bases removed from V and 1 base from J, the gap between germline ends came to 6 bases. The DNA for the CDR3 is TGTGCCAGCAGTTACGGGGACAGCAATCAGCCCCAGCATTTT. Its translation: CASSYGDSNQPQHF.

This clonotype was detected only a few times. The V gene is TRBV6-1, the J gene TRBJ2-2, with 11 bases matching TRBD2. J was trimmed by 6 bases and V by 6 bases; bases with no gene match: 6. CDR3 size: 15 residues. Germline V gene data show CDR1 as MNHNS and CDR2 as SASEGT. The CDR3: CASRRLAGGPGELFF. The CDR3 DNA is TGTGCCAGCAGGCGCCTAGCGGGAGGTCCCGGGGAGCTGTTTTTT.

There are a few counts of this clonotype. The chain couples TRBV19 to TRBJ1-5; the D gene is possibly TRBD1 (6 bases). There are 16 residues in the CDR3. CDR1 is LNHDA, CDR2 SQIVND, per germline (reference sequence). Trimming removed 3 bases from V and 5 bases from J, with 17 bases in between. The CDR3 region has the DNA TGTGCCAGTAGTATGTGGCTGGACAGTGGCGATCAGCCCCAGCATTTT. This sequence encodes CASSMWLDSGDQPQHF.

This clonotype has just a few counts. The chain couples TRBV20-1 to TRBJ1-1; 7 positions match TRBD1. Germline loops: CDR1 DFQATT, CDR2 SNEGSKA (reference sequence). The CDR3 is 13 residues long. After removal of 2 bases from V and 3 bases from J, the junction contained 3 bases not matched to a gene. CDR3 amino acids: CSARRGLDTEAFF. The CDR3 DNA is TGCAGTGCTAGAAGGGGGCTGGACACTGAAGCTTTCTTT.

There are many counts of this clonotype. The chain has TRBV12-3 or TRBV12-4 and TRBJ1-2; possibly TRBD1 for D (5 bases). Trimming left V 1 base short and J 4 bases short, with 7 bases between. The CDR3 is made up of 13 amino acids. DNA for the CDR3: TGTGCCAGCAGTTTAGAGACAGCCTATGGCTACACCTTC. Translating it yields CASSLETAYGYTF.